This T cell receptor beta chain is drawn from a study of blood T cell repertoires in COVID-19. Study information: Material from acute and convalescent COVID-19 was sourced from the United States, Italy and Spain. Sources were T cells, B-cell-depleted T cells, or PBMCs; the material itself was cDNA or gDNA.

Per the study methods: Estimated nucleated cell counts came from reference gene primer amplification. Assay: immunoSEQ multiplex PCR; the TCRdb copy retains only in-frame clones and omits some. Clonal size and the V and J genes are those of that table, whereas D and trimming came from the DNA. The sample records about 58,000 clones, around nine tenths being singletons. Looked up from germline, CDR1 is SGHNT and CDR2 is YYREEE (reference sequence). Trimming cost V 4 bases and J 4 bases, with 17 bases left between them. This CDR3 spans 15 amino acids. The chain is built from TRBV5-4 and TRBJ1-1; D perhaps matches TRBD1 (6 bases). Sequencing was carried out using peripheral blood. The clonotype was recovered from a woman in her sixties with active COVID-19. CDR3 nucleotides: TGTGCCAGCAGCCCCGGAAGGGGGTGGAGCACTGAAGCTTTCTTT. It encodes CASSPGRGWSTEAFF.